The 10 T cell receptor beta chains listed next were all sequenced from one sample in a study of CD4 T cells in relation to SARS-CoV-2 and coronaviruses. No antigens are known for them. The table came from immunoSEQ multiplex PCR; TCRdb's copy has only in-frame clones and leaves some out. Here the sample spans about 36,000 clones, 70% to 85% being singletons. Sequences were obtained from naive CD4+ T cells from PBMCs, cultured in vitro. Sample subset: naive CD4+ T cells isolated by negative enrichment. The receptors were sampled from an adult with COVID-19.

The chain has TRBV6-5 and TRBJ2-7; D is unclear. Germline V lookup: CDR1 MNHEY, CDR2 SVGAGI. Trimming removed 8 bases from V and 5 bases from J, with 16 bases in between. The CDR3 spans 13 residues. The CDR3 nucleotides are TGTGCCAGCCTTAGGACCTCGTCCAACGAGCAGTACTTC. As protein: CASLRTSSNEQYF.

The chain uses TRBV18 and TRBJ1-1; D is undetermined. Germline V gene data show CDR1 as KGHSH and CDR2 as LQKENI. V gave up 8 bases and J gave up 0 bases, with 16 bases separating them. The CDR3 totals 15 residues. CDR3 DNA: TGTGCCAGCACCCCGGCGGTAGACATGAACACTGAAGCTTTCTTT. Protein sequence: CASTPAVDMNTEAFF. Full variable domain (remainder filled in from reference TRBV18 and TRBJ1-1): NAGVMQNPRHLVRRRGQEARLRCSPMKGHSHVYWYRQLPEEGLKFMVYLQKENIIDESGMPKERFSAEFPKEGPSILRIQQVVRGDSAAYFCASTPAVDMNTEAFFGQGTRLTVV.

The V gene is TRBV27, the J gene TRBJ2-3; possibly TRBD2 for D (6 bases). The CDR3 sequence is 14 residues long. Germline V gene data show CDR1 as MNHEY and CDR2 as SMNVEV (reference sequence). V lost 3 bases and J lost 6, with 13 bases in between. DNA for the CDR3: TGTGCCAGCAGTTTCCTGACTAGTCGGGATACGCAGTATTTT. This gives the protein CASSFLTSRDTQYF.

The chain is built from TRBV29-1 and TRBJ2-3; weak D call: TRBD1 (5 bases). The length of the CDR3 is 16 residues. V gave up 8 bases and J gave up 0 bases, with 21 bases separating them. The germline gives CDR1 SQVTM, CDR2 ANQGSEA. DNA of the CDR3: TGCAGCTCTTCCCCCCCGACAGAGCGCAGCACAGATACGCAGTATTTT. Translating gives CSSSPPTERSTDTQYF.

The V call is TRBV14, the J call TRBJ2-6; D remains unclear. The germline V and J ends were trimmed by 0 bases and 2 bases, with 11 bases remaining between them. The CDR3 loop spans 17 amino acids. Germline CDR1 is SGHDN and CDR2 is FVKESK. CDR3 in DNA: TGTGCCAGCAGCCAAGATTGGTGGAGTCCTGGGGCCAACGTCCTGACTTTC. As protein: CASSQDWWSPGANVLTF.

The gene calls are TRBV15 and TRBJ2-6, with 7 positions matching TRBD1. The germline CDR1 and CDR2 sequences are LNHNV and YYDKDF (reference sequence). With 3 bases clipped from V and 2 bases from J, the junction kept 4 bases outside the gene matches. This CDR3 spans 16 amino acids. In DNA form, the CDR3 reads TGTGCCACCAGCAGGAAAGACAGGGCTGGGGCCAACGTCCTGACTTTC. It codes for CATSRKDRAGANVLTF.

In its sample, this clone was seen once. The CDR3 bases are TGTGCCAGCAGCTTATTTAAATCTGGTGCGGAGCTCTCCTACAATGAGCAGTTCTTC. Amino acid sequence: CASSLFKSGAELSYNEQFF. V and J are TRBV7-2 and TRBJ2-1; no clear D gene. This CDR3 spans 19 amino acids. The germline CDR1 and CDR2 sequences are SGHTA and FQGNSA. Between the trimmed V and J ends, which lost 2 bases and 0 bases, there was a span of 20 bases.

With respect to this clone: This sample also contains other DNA sequences that code for the same CDR3. CDR3 residues: CASSLSSLNTEAFF. The CDR3 DNA follows: TGCGCCAGCAGCTTGTCTAGCCTGAACACTGAAGCTTTCTTT. The V and J genes are TRBV5-1 and TRBJ1-1, with D unresolved. This CDR3 has 14 residues. Trimming took 1 base from V and 0 from J, leaving 7 bases between them. Germline V gives CDR1 SGHRS, CDR2 YFSETQ.

Only one count was recorded for this clone. The V gene is TRBV5-1, the J gene TRBJ2-7; D not certain. Germline-derived CDR1 and CDR2 are SGHRS and YFSETQ. V was trimmed by 0 bases and J by 2 bases, leaving 12 bases between them. CDR3 length: 15 residues. DNA of the CDR3: TGCGCCAGCAGCTTGGAGGTTGATTCCCCCTACGAGCAGTACTTC. Residues: CASSLEVDSPYEQYF.

The genes are TRBV4-3 and TRBJ2-3; D ambiguous. V lost 1 base and J lost 0, with 5 bases in between. This CDR3 has 14 residues. The V gene's germline CDR1 is LGHNA and CDR2 YSLEER. CDR3 region: CASSQGESTDTQYF. The DNA of the CDR3 is TGCGCCAGCAGCCAAGGTGAAAGCACAGATACGCAGTATTTT.